Below are 24 T cell receptor beta chains sequenced from a single sample in a study of blood T cell repertoires in COVID-19. The method was immunoSEQ multiplex PCR; TCRdb's version includes in-frame clones alone and lacks a portion of them. Seen here are some 210,000 clones, 70% to 90% observed once, and the top ten hold roughly 5%. The sequencing sample was made of peripheral blood. Receptors were obtained from a woman aged 70 to 79 with active or convalescent COVID-19.

V is TRBV11-2 and J is TRBJ1-6; 7 nucleotides align to TRBD1. The CDR3 sequence is 16 residues long. CDR1 and CDR2 from the germline V gene are SGHAT and FQNNGV. V shed 0 bases, J shed 9 bases, and the junction held 8 bases outside the gene matches. CDR3 amino acids: CASSLETGTASSPLHF. The DNA of the CDR3 is TGTGCCAGCAGCTTAGAGACCGGGACAGCGAGTTCACCCCTCCACTTT. The full variable domain, rest sourced from reference TRBV11-2 and TRBJ1-6, is EAGVAQSPRYKIIEKRQSVAFWCNPISGHATLYWYQQILGQGPKLLIQFQNNGVVDDSQLPKDRFSAERLKGVDSTLKIQPAKLEDSAVYLCASSLETGTASSPLHFGNGTRLTVT.

The chain joins TRBV5-6 to TRBJ1-2; TRBD1 agrees at 9 bases. The V gene end was trimmed by 4 bases and the J gene end by 7 bases; junction bases not matched to a gene: 11. Per the germline V gene, CDR1 is SGHDT and CDR2 is YYEEEE. The CDR3 totals 15 residues. The CDR3 DNA is TGTGCCAGCAGCCGAGCCTCAACAGGGGGCTTTGGCTACACCTTC. Its protein is CASSRASTGGFGYTF.

There are a few counts of this clone. The chain carries TRBV27 and TRBJ2-7, with 9 bases matching TRBD2. The trim removed 10 bases at V and 3 bases at J, leaving 22 bases unmatched. This CDR3 comprises 18 residues. From germline, CDR1 is MNHEY and CDR2 SMNVEV (reference sequence). The CDR3 bases are TGTGCCACCATCACACTTAGACGCGGGAGGGCCTACCTCTACGAGCAGTACTTC. Amino acid sequence: CATITLRRGRAYLYEQYF.

V gene TRBV28 combines with J gene TRBJ2-1, with TRBD2 matching 15 bases. V gave up 8 bases and J gave up 14 bases; unmatched junction bases: 13. The CDR3 covers 15 residues. Germline CDR1 is MDHEN and CDR2 is SYDVKM. CDR3 DNA sequence: TGTGCCAGCCGAGATTGGACTAGCGGGAGGGCCGTCGAGTTCTTC. Protein sequence: CASRDWTSGRAVEFF.

V usage is TRBV5-4 and J usage is TRBJ2-5; TRBD1 matches 7 bases. The CDR3 is made up of 14 amino acids. CDR1 SGHNT and CDR2 YYREEE come from the germline V gene (reference sequence). Trimming removed 4 bases from V and 1 base from J; junction bases left unmatched: 4. Here the CDR3 reads CASSPDRAQETQYF. The CDR3 nucleotides read TGTGCCAGCAGCCCTGACAGGGCCCAAGAGACCCAGTACTTC.

V is TRBV19 and J is TRBJ2-1; a weak D match, TRBD1 (5 bases). CDR3 length equals 12 residues. In germline, CDR1 is LNHDA, CDR2 SQIVND (reference sequence). V was clipped by 4 bases and J by 13 bases, with 14 bases between them. CDR3 region: CASSTKGNNQFF. CDR3 coding DNA: TGTGCCAGTAGTACCAAGGGGAACAATCAGTTCTTC.

V usage is TRBV15 and J usage is TRBJ2-3, with D possibly TRBD2 on 6 matching bases. Deletions cut 0 bases from V and 4 bases from J, with 14 bases between. Germline CDR1 and CDR2: LNHNV and YYDKDF (reference sequence). The CDR3 has 16 amino acids. For the CDR3, the DNA is TGTGCCACCAGCAGAGATAGACTAGTCGGGGCAGATACGCAGTATTTT. This gives the protein CATSRDRLVGADTQYF.

This clone was detected only a few times. This chain uses TRBV19 with TRBJ1-6, with 8 bases fitting TRBD1. This CDR3 spans 16 amino acids. The junction had 4 bases not matched to a gene; V was cut back by 3 bases and J by 3 bases. Germline V gives CDR1 LNHDA, CDR2 SQIVND (reference sequence). CDR3 sequence reads: CASSIQGAIYNSPLHF. In DNA, the CDR3 is TGTGCCAGTAGTATCCAGGGGGCAATCTATAATTCACCCCTCCACTTT. The full variable domain, in which reference TRBV19 and TRBJ1-6 provide the parts outside the CDR3, is DGGITQSPKYLFRKEGQNVTLSCEQNLNHDAMYWYRQDPGQGLRLIYYSQIVNDFQKGDIAEGYSVSREKKESFPLTVTSAQKNPTAFYLCASSIQGAIYNSPLHFGNGTRLTVT.

V and J are TRBV5-5 and TRBJ2-1, with 7 bases aligning to TRBD2. Trimming took 4 bases from V and 6 from J; bases not matched to a gene: 7. CDR1 is SGHKS, CDR2 YYEKEE, per germline (reference sequence). There are 14 residues in the CDR3. CDR3 DNA sequence: TGTGCCAGCAGCGGACCGACTAGCATCAATGAGCAGTTCTTC. Its protein product is CASSGPTSINEQFF. Looking up the rest from reference TRBV5-5 and TRBJ2-1 gives the full variable domain: DAGVTQSPTHLIKTRGQQVTLRCSPISGHKSVSWYQQVLGQGPQFIFQYYEKEERGRGNFPDRFSARQFPNYSSELNVNALLLGDSALYLCASSGPTSINEQFFGPGTRLTVL.

This rearrangement joins TRBV19 to TRBJ2-6; tentative D call: TRBD1 (6 bases). V gave up 5 bases and J gave up 1 base, with 9 bases separating them. This CDR3 is built from 15 residues. CDR1 and CDR2 from the germline V gene are LNHDA and SQIVND (reference sequence). The CDR3: CASSYTGSGANVLTF. DNA for the CDR3: TGTGCCAGTAGTTACACAGGGTCTGGGGCCAACGTCCTGACTTTC. Looking up the rest from reference TRBV19 and TRBJ2-6 gives the full variable domain: DGGITQSPKYLFRKEGQNVTLSCEQNLNHDAMYWYRQDPGQGLRLIYYSQIVNDFQKGDIAEGYSVSREKKESFPLTVTSAQKNPTAFYLCASSYTGSGANVLTFGAGSRLTVL.

This clone occurred a few times. The genes are TRBV11-2 and TRBJ1-6; 8 nucleotides line up with TRBD1. V dropped 5 bases and J dropped 10; count of bases not matched to a gene: 4. This CDR3 region has 13 residues. Germline loops: CDR1 SGHAT, CDR2 FQNNGV. CDR3: CASSRTGTSPLHF. The CDR3 nucleotides read TGTGCCAGCAGCCGGACAGGGACCTCACCCCTCCACTTT. The full variable domain, in which reference TRBV11-2 and TRBJ1-6 provide the parts outside the CDR3, is EAGVAQSPRYKIIEKRQSVAFWCNPISGHATLYWYQQILGQGPKLLIQFQNNGVVDDSQLPKDRFSAERLKGVDSTLKIQPAKLEDSAVYLCASSRTGTSPLHFGNGTRLTVT.

The rearrangement joins TRBV25-1 to TRBJ1-2, with 9 bases aligning to TRBD1. The CDR3 extends over 14 amino acids. CDR1 is MGHDK and CDR2 is SYGVNS in the germline V gene. V dropped 1 base and J dropped 5; count of bases not matched to a gene: 2. The CDR3 DNA is TGTGCCAGCAGTGAATTAGGGACAGGGTATGGCTACACCTTC. Translated: CASSELGTGYGYTF.

V is TRBV6-5 and J is TRBJ2-7; 9 nucleotides line up with TRBD1. The CDR3 is 14 amino acids. V trimming: 8 bases; J trimming: 1 base; junction bases outside the gene matches: 6. Germline V gene data show CDR1 as MNHEY and CDR2 as SVGAGI. The CDR3 loop reads CASAGQGVSYEQYF. The CDR3 DNA sequence: TGTGCCAGCGCGGGACAGGGTGTATCCTACGAGCAGTACTTC.

The rearrangement links TRBV6-5 to TRBJ2-2; D not resolved. V was clipped by 7 bases and J by 5 bases, with 17 bases between them. CDR3 length equals 15 residues. Germline CDR1 MNHEY, CDR2 SVGAGI. The CDR3 DNA follows: TGTGCCAGCACCGAAAGAGGTCTGGAGACCGGGGAGCTGTTTTTT. It yields the protein CASTERGLETGELFF.

J is TRBJ2-3 and V is TRBV5-1; 8 nucleotides agree with TRBD2. The CDR3 totals 16 residues. CDR1 is SGHRS, CDR2 YFSETQ, per germline. V dropped 4 bases and J dropped 2; count of bases not matched to a gene: 9. The CDR3 sequence: CASSPREGGNTDTQYF. CDR3 nucleotide sequence: TGCGCCAGCAGCCCCCGGGAGGGCGGGAACACAGATACGCAGTATTTT.

The genes are TRBV4-1 and TRBJ1-5; D call uncertain. The V end was cut by 2 bases, the J end by 0 bases, with 8 bases between. Looked up from germline, CDR1 is MGHRA and CDR2 is YSYEKL. This CDR3 contains 15 residues. CDR3 amino acids: CASSQTGDSNQPQHF. The CDR3 bases are TGCGCCAGCAGCCAAACGGGTGATAGCAATCAGCCCCAGCATTTT.

The V call is TRBV27, the J call TRBJ1-1; TRBD1 might be the D (5 bases). The V gene lost 5 bases and the J gene lost 2 bases, with 18 bases spanning the gap. Germline V gene data show CDR1 as MNHEY and CDR2 as SMNVEV (reference sequence). The CDR3 runs 16 residues. CDR3 nucleotides: TGTGCCAGCAGTGCCCTTCTGGGGGGAGCTAACACTGAAGCTTTCTTT. This codes for CASSALLGGANTEAFF.

V is TRBV27 and J is TRBJ2-2; 7 bases are shared with TRBD2. Germline V gene lookup returns CDR1 MNHEY and CDR2 SMNVEV (reference sequence). The V and J ends lost 6 bases and 5 bases, in that order; junction bases with no gene match: 6. This CDR3 has 14 amino acids. The CDR3: CASRWGGYTGELFF. The CDR3 DNA reads TGTGCCAGCAGGTGGGGGGGTTATACCGGGGAGCTGTTTTTT.

The gene calls are TRBV30 and TRBJ1-5, with 8 nucleotides matching TRBD1. From germline, CDR1 is GTSNPN and CDR2 SVGIG (reference sequence). J lost 2 bases, V lost 3 bases, and 6 bases had no gene match. The CDR3 has 15 amino acids. DNA for the CDR3: TGTGCCTGGAGACGCGCAGGGGGCGGCAATCAGCCCCAGCATTTT. Its protein product is CAWRRAGGGNQPQHF. The whole variable domain, remainder taken from reference TRBV30 and TRBJ1-5, is SQTIHQWPATLVQPVGSPLSLECTVEGTSNPNLYWYRQAAGRGLQLLFYSVGIGQISSEVPQNLSASRPQDRQFILSSKKLLLSDSGFYLCAWRRAGGGNQPQHFGDGTRLSIL.

This chain links TRBV27 with TRBJ2-1; D ambiguous. Germline V CDR1 and CDR2: MNHEY, SMNVEV (reference sequence). V lost 4 bases and J 5 bases, leaving 9 bases between the germline ends. This CDR3 has 13 residues. CDR3 nucleotide sequence: TGTGCCAGCAGTTACGAGCGAAACAATGAGCAGTTCTTC. As protein: CASSYERNNEQFF.

The J gene is TRBJ2-1, the V gene TRBV3-1 (or the pseudogene TRBV3-2); 9 bases line up with TRBD2. Germline-derived CDR1 and CDR2 are LGHDT and YNNKEL (reference sequence). The trim removed 0 bases at V and 15 bases at J, leaving 9 bases unmatched. The length of the CDR3 is 14 residues. The CDR3 here is CASSQDGTSSRAFF. The CDR3 region has the DNA TGTGCCAGCAGCCAAGACGGGACTAGCTCTCGAGCGTTCTTC.

This chain connects TRBV18 to TRBJ2-5; tentative D call: TRBD1 (6 bases). Trimming took 3 bases from V and 3 from J, leaving 17 bases between them. Germline CDR1 and CDR2: KGHSH and LQKENI. This CDR3 has 16 residues. CDR3 in amino acids: CASSPNTGKGKETQYF. CDR3 DNA: TGTGCCAGCTCACCGAACACAGGGAAAGGGAAAGAGACCCAGTACTTC.

The CDR3 DNA reads as TGTGCCAGCAGCCAAGATCGGCGGGACTATGGCTACACCTTC. The encoded protein is CASSQDRRDYGYTF. The rearrangement links TRBV4-2 to TRBJ1-2, with no clear D. The CDR3 runs 14 residues. Germline values: CDR1 LGHNA, CDR2 YNFKEQ. Trimming left V 0 bases short and J 3 bases short, with 8 bases between.

This chain joins TRBV11-2 and TRBJ2-1; 10 bases are a match to TRBD2. The CDR3 has 15 amino acids. In germline, CDR1 is SGHAT, CDR2 FQNNGV. After removal of 4 bases from V and 7 bases from J, the junction contained 7 bases not matched to a gene. Written as DNA, the CDR3 is TGTGCCAGCAGCTCAGTCCCGGGACTAGCGAATGAGCAGTTCTTC. It yields the protein CASSSVPGLANEQFF.